This entry lists 8 T cell receptor beta chains sequenced from one sample in a study of blood T cell repertoires in COVID-19. Repertoires were generated with immunoSEQ multiplex PCR, while TCRdb's copy carries only in-frame clones and drops some. The sample shows 130,000 to 150,000 clones, over 65% of them seen only once. Sequencing was performed on peripheral blood. These TCRs come from a human donor in a cohort sampled during active COVID-19.

This clone occurred many times. The CDR3 spells CATSDPSTGEEDTQYF. CDR3 in DNA: TGTGCCACCAGTGATCCCTCGACAGGGGAGGAGGATACGCAGTATTTT. This chain joins TRBV24-1 and TRBJ2-3, with 8 bases lining up with TRBD1. J gave up 6 bases and V 3 bases, and 10 bases lay outside the gene matches. The germline V gene has CDR1 KGHDR and CDR2 SFDVKD. This CDR3 comprises 16 residues.

The chain has TRBV10-3 and TRBJ1-1, with TRBD1 identical over 7 bases. The CDR3 loop spans 13 amino acids. With V trimmed by 5 bases and J by 3 bases, 3 bases remained unmatched. CDR1 and CDR2 from the germline V gene are ENHRY and SYGVKD. CDR3 nucleotide sequence: TGTGCCATCAGTACAGGGGCGGACACTGAAGCTTTCTTT. Encoded protein: CAISTGADTEAFF.

In regard to this clone: Other nucleotide sequences in the sample specify the same CDR3. This chain connects TRBV9 to TRBJ2-3, with a tentative D call TRBD2 (5 bases). Trimming removed 0 bases from V and 1 base from J, with 9 bases in between. Per the germline V gene, CDR1 is SGDLS and CDR2 is YYNGEE. The CDR3 spans 15 residues. In DNA, the CDR3 is TGTGCCAGCAGCGTAGTAGGTAGCGGCACAGATACGCAGTATTTT. This gives the protein CASSVVGSGTDTQYF.

This chain joins TRBV6-6 and TRBJ1-5; TRBD1 is a possible D gene (5 bases). This CDR3 region has 16 residues. V lost 7 bases to trimming and J lost 5 bases, with 21 bases between them. Germline values: CDR1 MNHNY, CDR2 SVGAGI (reference sequence). The CDR3 region is CASILGGGEDDQPQHF. The CDR3 nucleotides are TGTGCCAGCATCCTGGGGGGAGGGGAAGACGATCAGCCCCAGCATTTT.

CDR3 sequence (DNA): TGTGCCTGGAGCCACCGGGGGAGGCTTATCGGCTACACCTTC. It codes for CAWSHRGRLIGYTF. This chain joins TRBV30 and TRBJ1-2, with D maybe TRBD1 (5 bases). This CDR3 has 14 amino acids. The germline V gene encodes CDR1 GTSNPN and CDR2 SVGIG (reference sequence). Trimming cost V 3 bases and J 8 bases, with 19 bases left between them.

There are a few counts of this clone. The rearrangement uses TRBV5-8 and TRBJ1-1; D is perhaps TRBD1 (6 bases). Trimming removed 0 bases from V and 4 bases from J, with 13 bases in between. The CDR3 loop spans 15 amino acids. Germline values: CDR1 SGHTS, CDR2 YDEGEE. The CDR3 spells CASSLDWGRGTEAFF. For the CDR3, the DNA is TGTGCCAGCAGCTTGGACTGGGGGCGAGGCACTGAAGCTTTCTTT.

The CDR3 DNA is TGTGCCAGCAGCGTAGGAGGGAGCACCGGGGAGCTGTTTTTT. Protein product: CASSVGGSTGELFF. The chain links TRBV9 to TRBJ2-2; D is perhaps TRBD2 (5 bases). CDR1 and CDR2 from the germline V gene are SGDLS and YYNGEE. The CDR3 runs 14 residues. The germline V and J ends were trimmed by 0 bases and 4 bases, with 7 bases remaining between them. Full variable domain (missing parts from reference TRBV9 and TRBJ2-2): DSGVTQTPKHLITATGQRVTLRCSPRSGDLSVYWYQQSLDQGLQFLIQYYNGEERAKGNILERFSAQQFPDLHSELNLSSLELGDSALYFCASSVGGSTGELFFGEGSRLTVL.

V usage is TRBV4-1 and J usage is TRBJ2-3; 7 bases are shared with TRBD2. CDR1 is MGHRA, CDR2 YSYEKL, per germline. CDR3 size: 16 residues. V lost 1 base, J lost 0 bases, and 4 bases stayed unmatched. As DNA, the CDR3 is TGCGCCAGCAGCCAAGGGGGACTACCCAGCACAGATACGCAGTATTTT. The encoded protein is CASSQGGLPSTDTQYF.